This T cell receptor beta chain was obtained from a study of technical replicates of blood from several donors. V was trimmed by 7 bases and J by 2 bases, leaving 21 bases between them. The germline gives CDR1 LGHNT, CDR2 FRNRAP. CDR3 length: 17 amino acids. Measured with immunoSEQ multiplex PCR; TCRdb has only the in-frame clones, and not every one. The table records over 70,000 clones, 95% to 97% of them present only once. J is TRBJ1-5 and V is TRBV12-5; TRBD1 is a possible D gene (5 bases). The specimen was T cells isolated from PBMCs. The source of this sequence is a human donor in good health. DNA of the CDR3: TGTGCTAGTGCCGACCGACAGCCAACCTCGGGCAATCAGCCCCAGCATTTT. Translating it yields CASADRQPTSGNQPQHF.